This is a list of T cell receptor beta chains from one sample in a study of blood T cell repertoires in COVID-19. Generated by immunoSEQ multiplex PCR, the TCRdb table keeps only in-frame clones and is missing some. The profile shows almost 95,000 clones, around 67% of them singletons. Sequencing was done on a sample of peripheral blood. The receptors stem from a woman between 55 and 75 years old in a cohort sampled during active or convalescent COVID-19. The CDR3 runs from the conserved cysteine through the conserved F or W. A D gene is named only where the DNA matches it firmly. Clone size appears in some rows only: once, few, many, or a class for an expanded clone.

>-|TRBJ1-5|-|TRBV3-1/TRBV3-2
TGTGCCAGCAGCAAAAGCGGGCAGGGCAATCAGCCCCAGCATTTT
CASSKSGQGNQPQHF
>many|TRBJ2-7|-|TRBV11-2
TGTGCCAGCAGCGGTAAAGAGGGAGGCGCGGCCGGAGAGCAGTACTTC
CASSGKEGGAAGEQYF
>-|TRBJ1-5|-|TRBV27
TGTGCCAGCAGTTTATCCCGGGATAGCAATCAGCCCCAGCATTTT
CASSLSRDSNQPQHF
>-|TRBJ2-7|TRBD1|TRBV28
TGTGCCAGCAGTTCGGACTTCCAAGACAGGGGCTACGAGCAGTACTTC
CASSSDFQDRGYEQYF
>-|TRBJ2-5|-|TRBV5-1
TGCGCCAGCAGCCACGGACAGTCCCAAGAGACCCAGTACTTC
CASSHGQSQETQYF
>-|TRBJ1-2|-|TRBV15
TGTGCCACCAGCAGAGAACAGGGCTATGGCTACACCTTC
CATSREQGYGYTF
>-|TRBJ2-3|TRBD2|TRBV5-1
TGCGCCAGCAGCTCAACTAGCGGCACAGATACGCAGTATTTT
CASSSTSGTDTQYF
>-|TRBJ1-6|TRBD1|TRBV27
TGTGCCAGCAGTTTGGGGCAGGGGGCGGGAAATTCACCCCTCCACTTT
CASSLGQGAGNSPLHF
>-|TRBJ2-2|TRBD1|TRBV11-3
TGTGCCAGCAGTATAGGGACAGCCGGGGAGCTGTTTTTT
CASSIGTAGELFF
>-|TRBJ1-3|-|TRBV11-2
TGTGCCAGCAGCTTAGGGCGACAAACTGGAAACACCATATATTTT
CASSLGRQTGNTIYF
>-|TRBJ2-3|-|TRBV6-1
TGTGCCAGCAGTGAACCTGATACGCAGTATTTT
CASSEPDTQYF
>-|TRBJ2-5|TRBD1|TRBV19
TGTGCCAGTAGTAGTACCGGGACAGGGATAGAGACCCAGTACTTC
CASSSTGTGIETQYF
>-|TRBJ2-7|TRBD1|TRBV6-5
TGTGCCAGCAGTTACTCGTTCGGGACAGAGTACGAGCAGTACTTC
CASSYSFGTEYEQYF
>-|TRBJ2-1|TRBD1|TRBV18
TGTGCCAGCTCACCCCCGACAGGGGGCGATGAGCAGTTCTTC
CASSPPTGGDEQFF
>once|TRBJ2-3|-|TRBV18
TGTGCCAGCTCACCTACAGGGAAAGGAGGCACAGATACGCAGTATTTT
CASSPTGKGGTDTQYF
>-|TRBJ1-1|TRBD1|TRBV13
TGTGCCAGCAGCTTAGGCCGACAGGGGGCGATGGCTGAAGCTTTCTTT
CASSLGRQGAMAEAFF
>-|TRBJ2-7|TRBD1|TRBV19
TGTGCCAGTAGTCCGCCCTCGGGGACAGGGCCAGACTACGAGCAGTACTTC
CASSPPSGTGPDYEQYF
>few|TRBJ1-4|-|TRBV19
TGTGCCAGCCGAGGGGGGGTCTTTTATGAAAAACTGTTTTTT
CASRGGVFYEKLFF
>-|TRBJ1-6|-|TRBV6-6
TGTGCCAGCAGTCCACAGGGAAGCTCCTATAATTCACCCCTCCACTTT
CASSPQGSSYNSPLHF
>-|TRBJ2-5|-|TRBV24-1
TGTGCCACCAGTGAACACCGGGGACTTGAGGAGACCCAGTACTTC
CATSEHRGLEETQYF
>few|TRBJ2-7|-|TRBV6-6
TGTGCCAGCAGTTACGAGGGTAGCTCCTACGAGCAGTACTTC
CASSYEGSSYEQYF
>-|TRBJ1-1|TRBD1|TRBV19
TGTGCCAGTAGCACCCCGGGACAGGGGATTAGGAACACTGAAGCTTTCTTT
CASSTPGQGIRNTEAFF
>-|TRBJ2-1|-|TRBV11-3
TGTGCCAGCAGCTTAGAGGGGGGCTCCTACAATGAGCAGTTCTTC
CASSLEGGSYNEQFF
>-|TRBJ1-2|-|TRBV27
TGTGCCAGCAGTCCTCTGGACAGTCTCTATGGCTACACCTTC
CASSPLDSLYGYTF
>-|TRBJ2-1|-|TRBV18
TGTGCCAGCTCACCTGGACTGGATGAGCAGTTCTTC
CASSPGLDEQFF
>-|TRBJ2-7|TRBD1|TRBV27
TGTGCCAGCAGTCGCCGGACAGGGGGACGCTCAGACTCCTACGAGCAGTACTTC
CASSRRTGGRSDSYEQYF
>-|TRBJ1-3|TRBD1|TRBV18
TGTGCCAGCTCACCATTGGACAGGAGCTCTGGAAACACCATATATTTT
CASSPLDRSSGNTIYF
>once|TRBJ1-4|-|TRBV21-1
TGTGCCAGCAGCAAAGCGCTTTGGGACAGGGGGCGAGAGGGTCTTAATGAAAAACTGTTTTTT
CASSKALWDRGREGLNEKLFF
>-|TRBJ1-1|-|TRBV30
TGTGCCTGGAATTATCAGAGGCAGACTAACACTGAAGCTTTCTTT
CAWNYQRQTNTEAFF
>-|TRBJ2-3|-|TRBV9
TGTGCCAGCAGCGTAGCTTCCGCGTATACGCAGTATTTT
CASSVASAYTQYF
>few|TRBJ1-5|-|TRBV30
TGTGCCTGGAGTGTAGCCTACAATCAGCCCCAGCATTTT
CAWSVAYNQPQHF
>once|TRBJ1-1|-|TRBV9
TGTGCCAGCAGCGTAGTGGGGCAAACGAACACTGAAGCTTTCTTT
CASSVVGQTNTEAFF
>-|TRBJ2-2|-|TRBV4-2
TGTGCCAGCAGCCAAGATCATAGCACCGGGGAGCTGTTTTTT
CASSQDHSTGELFF
>-|TRBJ2-7|-|TRBV7-2
TGTGCCAGCAGCTTAGGGGTGGGGCAGAGATCTTACGAGCAGTACTTC
CASSLGVGQRSYEQYF
>-|TRBJ1-2|TRBD1|TRBV5-4
TGTGCCAGCAGCTTTGCCTCGGGACAGGGAAGCCATGGCTACACCTTC
CASSFASGQGSHGYTF
>-|TRBJ2-7|TRBD1|TRBV5-1
TGCGCCAGCAGTGAACAGGGGGTAGGCGAGCAGTACTTC
CASSEQGVGEQYF